This TCR beta chain was recovered during a study of T cells after yellow fever vaccination. Comments on this clonotype: Its antigen remains unidentified.

Study results and caveats: Only a small proportion of the clonotypes turned up in both the CD4 and the CD8 compartments, likely arising from convergent recombination. The secondary response showed a weaker magnitude and a faster peak, day 5 versus 15.

The study made its TCR cDNA through 5'RACE template switching. That step introduced a universal primer site along with UMIs. TCRdb independently ran MiXCR on the 5' RACE reads; one entry per CDR3 protein. The sample has some 390,000 distinct CDR3 sequences; roughly 20% are singletons. Trimming pared 6 bases from V and 0 bases from J, leaving 7 bases between. Germline V gene data show CDR1 as MNHEY and CDR2 as SVGEGT. The CDR3 is 13 amino acids. The genes are TRBV6-2 or TRBV6-3 and TRBJ2-3; D unresolved. This receptor was taken from a young man who received the YFV17D yellow fever vaccine. Sequenced material: PBMCs, taken before the yellow fever booster vaccination. The CDR3 DNA sequence: TGTGCCAGCAGGGAGTCTAGCACAGATACGCAGTATTTT. Translated: CASRESSTDTQYF.